This TCR beta chain was captured in a study of blood T cell repertoires in COVID-19 (dated by TCRdb to the early 2020s). Describing the broader study: Samples from collaborators originated in the United States, Italy and Spain and spanned both the acute and convalescent phases of COVID-19. The material from the prospective study consisted of cDNA or gDNA derived from T cells, B-cell-depleted T cells, or PBMCs. The dataset comprised deeply sampled blood TCRbeta repertoires from subjects exposed to, actively infected with, or recovered from COVID-19. The repertoires were released in a freely available public database intended as a resource for research on the immune response to SARS-CoV-2. The samples were drawn from the first 160 participants of the ongoing ImmuneRACE study and from 1,254 subjects provided by 6 global collaborators. A de-identified subject ID, COVID-19 status, age in years and sex were almost always included in the sample metadata. Where available, HLA class I and class II types were obtained from metadata supplied by the sample provider rather than from assay-based typing.

The CDR3 goes from the cysteine to the phenylalanine over 17 residues. Only CDR3 DNA is held: 51 bases, read in frame from base 1. CDR1 and CDR2, per the germline V gene, are SNHLY and FYNNEI. Collaborating institutions collected whole blood in K2EDTA tubes following their own protocols. Collaborator samples were shipped for TCRbeta analysis as frozen whole blood, isolated PBMCs, or DNA extracted from either sample type. Overall study outcomes, separate from this receptor: The amount of clinical and demographic metadata varied by source and participant and was provided uncurated.

This clone has a handful of counts. This clone's antigen is unknown. The junction does not match germline at one end; this may be a read error. TCRbeta CDR3 regions were amplified from genomic DNA using the immunoSEQ Assay, a bias-controlled multiplex PCR. The paper's data handling went like this. Within the assay, amplification of reference gene primers was used to estimate how many nucleated cells each sample contained. To quantify the absolute abundance of each unique TCRbeta CDR3 rearrangement, sequence reads were collapsed and filtered. For each sample, productive Simpson clonality was calculated as the square root of Simpson's diversity index over productive rearrangements. TCRdb holds this immuneACCESS table with in-frame rearrangements only. Some clones are missing; in checked studies, unresolved V genes explain under half, and the rest has no known cause. That table supplies the V and J calls and clone size; D and trimming were determined from the DNA. Within this sample are roughly 21,000 clones, with roughly 89% of them counted one time only. Over 15% of the sample is taken by the ten largest.

Recombination joined TRBV2 with TRBJ1-5; 9 bases in the junction line up with TRBD1. This receptor was identified in a man in his 70s with active COVID-19. Source material: peripheral blood. The DNA reads TGTGCCAGCAGCGAAGGGACAGGGCCCTATAGCAATCAGCCCCAGCATTTT. Its protein reads: CASSEGTGPYSNQPQHF.